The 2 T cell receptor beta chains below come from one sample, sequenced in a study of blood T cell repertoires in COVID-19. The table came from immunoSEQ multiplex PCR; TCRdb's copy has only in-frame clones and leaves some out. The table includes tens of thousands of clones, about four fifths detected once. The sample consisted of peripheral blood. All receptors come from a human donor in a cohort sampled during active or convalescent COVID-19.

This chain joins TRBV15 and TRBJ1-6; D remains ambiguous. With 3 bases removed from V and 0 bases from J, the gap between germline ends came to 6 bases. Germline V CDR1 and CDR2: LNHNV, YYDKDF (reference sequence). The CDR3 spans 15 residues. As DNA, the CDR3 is TGTGCCACCAGCAGGGCTAGCTCCTATAATTCACCCCTCCACTTT. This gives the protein CATSRASSYNSPLHF.

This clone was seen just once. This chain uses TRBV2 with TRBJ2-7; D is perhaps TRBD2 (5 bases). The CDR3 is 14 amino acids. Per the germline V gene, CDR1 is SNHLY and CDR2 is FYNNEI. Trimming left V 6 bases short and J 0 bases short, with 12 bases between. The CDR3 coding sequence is TGTGCCAGCAGGGCGGACTTGACCTCCTACGAGCAGTACTTC. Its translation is CASRADLTSYEQYF.